This is a list of T cell receptor beta chains from one sample in a study of control samples from healthy donors and cancer patients. The method was immunoSEQ multiplex PCR; TCRdb's version includes in-frame clones alone and lacks a portion of them. The table records roughly 170,000 clones, just under 95% of them present only once. Sequencing was performed on blood. The receptors were gathered from a young man in good health. The CDR3 runs from the conserved cysteine through the conserved F or W. D genes are given only for firm matches. Size tells how often a clone was seen (once, few, many) or the class of an expanded clone, and some rows leave it out.

TRBV28	TRBJ1-6	TRBD1	NA	TGTGCCAGCAGTTTAGCAGGGGACAGCTCCTATAATTCACCCCTCCACTTT	CASSLAGDSSYNSPLHF
TRBV21-1	TRBJ2-4	NA	NA	TGTGCCAGCAGCAAAATAGGGGCGTCCCCCAAAAACATTCAGTACTTC	CASSKIGASPKNIQYF
TRBV29-1	TRBJ1-2	NA	NA	TGCAGCGCTCTTCGCTATGGCTACACCTTC	CSALRYGYTF
TRBV10-3	TRBJ1-6	NA	NA	TGTGCCATCAGTGAGTCCGTTGCTCTCCCCCTCCACTTT	CAISESVALPLHF
TRBV10-1	TRBJ2-3	NA	NA	TGCGCCAGCAGTGATTTAGGATCGACAGAGACGCAGTATTTT	CASSDLGSTETQYF
TRBV7-8	TRBJ2-1	NA	NA	TGTGCCAGCAGCTTCCTAGTTGCTCTGGGTGAGCAGTTCTTC	CASSFLVALGEQFF
TRBV2	TRBJ1-5	TRBD1	NA	TGTGCCAGCAGTGAATTAGGGACAGGGTACAATCAGCCCCAGCATTTT	CASSELGTGYNQPQHF
TRBV5-1	TRBJ1-1	NA	NA	TGCGCCAGCAGCTTGGATCTGACACTGAACACTGAAGCTTTCTTT	CASSLDLTLNTEAFF
TRBV30	TRBJ2-1	TRBD1	NA	TGTGCCTGGAGAGACAGTCCGTGGACAGGGAAGAACTACAATGAGCAGTTCTTC	CAWRDSPWTGKNYNEQFF
TRBV5-1	TRBJ2-2	NA	once	TGCGCCAGCACGCCCTTGTACACCGGGGAGCTGTTTTTT	CASTPLYTGELFF
TRBV20-1	TRBJ2-7	NA	NA	TGCAGTGCTAGTTCCAGGGGAGCCTACGAGCAGTACTTC	CSASSRGAYEQYF
TRBV7-9	TRBJ2-1	TRBD2	NA	TGTGCCAGCAGCTCGAGGACTAGCGGGGACCTAAGACACAATGAGCAGTTCTTC	CASSSRTSGDLRHNEQFF
TRBV24-1	TRBJ1-5	NA	few	TGTGCCACCAGTGATGCTGACGGGAATCAGCCCCAGCATTTT	CATSDADGNQPQHF
TRBV7-3	TRBJ2-3	NA	NA	TGTGCCAGCAGCCTACGACCGGCCAGCGGCGGTACGCAGTATTTT	CASSLRPASGGTQYF
TRBV5-1	TRBJ2-5	NA	NA	TGCGCCAGCAGCTTGGAGGAGACCCAGTACTTC	CASSLEETQYF
TRBV10-3	TRBJ2-7	NA	NA	TGTGCCATCAGTGAGGAGGGCGAGCAGTACTTC	CAISEEGEQYF
TRBV18	TRBJ2-7	TRBD2	NA	TGTGCCAGCTCACCACAATCGGGGGGGCCGTACGAGCAGTACTTC	CASSPQSGGPYEQYF
TRBV27	TRBJ2-3	TRBD2	NA	TGTGCCAGCAGTTTAATTTTTCGGCCGGGGGGAGGAACAGATACGCAGTATTTT	CASSLIFRPGGGTDTQYF
TRBV27	TRBJ1-1	TRBD1	NA	TGTGCCAGCAGTGAGACAGGGATGAACACTGAAGCTTTCTTT	CASSETGMNTEAFF
TRBV6-4	TRBJ2-1	TRBD2	NA	TGTGCCAGCAGTGAGAAGGCTAGCGGGGGCCCTCTCGTTTACAATGAGCAGTTCTTC	CASSEKASGGPLVYNEQFF
TRBV10-3	TRBJ2-3	TRBD1	NA	TGTGCCATCAGTCGGACAGGGGTCTTGACAGATACGCAGTATTTT	CAISRTGVLTDTQYF
TRBV21-1	TRBJ2-7	NA	NA	TGTGCCAGCAGCAAAGATAAGCAGGGGAGAAGTATATTC	CASSKDKQGRSIF
TRBV7-6	TRBJ2-7	TRBD1	NA	TGTGCCAGCAGCTTGGGACAGCCCTACGAGCAGTACTTC	CASSLGQPYEQYF
TRBV2	TRBJ2-7	NA	once	TGTGCCAGCAGTGGGGGTCCCTCCTACGAGCAGTACTTC	CASSGGPSYEQYF
TRBV19	TRBJ2-7	TRBD2	NA	TGTGCCAGTAGTATAAATGGGGGGGACGAGCAGTACTTC	CASSINGGDEQYF
TRBV18	TRBJ1-5	NA	NA	TGTGCCAGCTCACCACTGCCCACAGGCAATGAACAGCCCCAGCATTTT	CASSPLPTGNEQPQHF
TRBV3-1/TRBV3-2	TRBJ2-3	NA	NA	TGTGCCAGCAGCCCCAACAGAGATACGCAGTATTTT	CASSPNRDTQYF
TRBV5-1	TRBJ1-5	NA	NA	TGCGCCAGCAGGGAGGGTACTTATAGCAATCAGCCCCAGCATTTT	CASREGTYSNQPQHF
TRBV9	TRBJ1-1	NA	once	TGTGCCAGCAGCGTGTCTGGCAGGCTTAACACTGAAGCTTTCTTT	CASSVSGRLNTEAFF
TRBV9	TRBJ2-3	NA	NA	TGTGCCAGCAGCGATGTGTTGCGCACAGATACGCAGTATTTT	CASSDVLRTDTQYF
TRBV2	TRBJ2-7	TRBD1	NA	TGTGCCAGCAGGATCCAGGGGGCGGATGAGCAGTACTTC	CASRIQGADEQYF
TRBV5-6	TRBJ1-2	NA	NA	TGTGCCAGCAGCTTGAATCAGGGAAGGCCCACCTTC	CASSLNQGRPTF
TRBV2	TRBJ2-1	NA	NA	TGTGCCAGCTCCCCAGGGGACGGGACCCATGAGCAGTTCTTC	CASSPGDGTHEQFF
TRBV10-3	TRBJ1-1	NA	NA	TGTGCCATCAGTTGGACAGTTATGAACACTGAAGCTTTCTTT	CAISWTVMNTEAFF
TRBV5-1	TRBJ1-3	TRBD1	NA	TGCGCCAGCAGCTTGACTGGAGGGGGCCCTCCCTCTGGAAACACCATATATTTT	CASSLTGGGPPSGNTIYF
TRBV6-5	TRBJ2-5	NA	NA	TGTGCCAGCAGTTACAGGCCCGCTCCACGAGAGACCCAGTACTTC	CASSYRPAPRETQYF
TRBV12-5	TRBJ1-5	NA	NA	TGTGCTAGTGGTTCGTCATCAGGAAAGAGAGATCAGCCCCAGCATTTT	CASGSSSGKRDQPQHF
TRBV30	TRBJ1-2	TRBD1	NA	TGTGCCTGGAGTGTTGACAGGGACAGGGGTGGCTACACCTTC	CAWSVDRDRGGYTF
TRBV24-1	TRBJ2-5	NA	NA	TGTGCCACCAGTGATTCACTAGGGCTACTAGAGACCCAGTACTTC	CATSDSLGLLETQYF
TRBV19	TRBJ1-5	NA	NA	TGTGCCAGTAGTCAACGGACGGATAGCAATCAGCCCCAGCATTTT	CASSQRTDSNQPQHF